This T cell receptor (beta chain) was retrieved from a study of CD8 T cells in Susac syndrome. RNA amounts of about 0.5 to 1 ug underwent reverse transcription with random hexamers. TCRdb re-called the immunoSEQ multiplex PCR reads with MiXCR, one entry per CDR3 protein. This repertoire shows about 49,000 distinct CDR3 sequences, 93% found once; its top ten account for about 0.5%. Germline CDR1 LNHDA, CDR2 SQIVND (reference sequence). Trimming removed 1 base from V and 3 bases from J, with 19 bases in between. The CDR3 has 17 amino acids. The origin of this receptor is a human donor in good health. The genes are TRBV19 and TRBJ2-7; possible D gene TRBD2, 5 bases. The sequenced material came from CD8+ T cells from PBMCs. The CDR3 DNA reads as TGTGCCAGTAGTATAGCTTTGACGGACTGGAACCTCTACGAGCAGTACTTC. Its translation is CASSIALTDWNLYEQYF.